Detailed here is one T cell receptor (beta chain). What it recognizes is unknown. This CDR3 has 13 residues. Germline-derived CDR1 and CDR2 are SGHNT and YENEEA. V was shortened by 4 bases and J by 1 base, with 7 bases between the two germline ends. This entry belongs to a study of OX40 agonist ivuxolimab in advanced cancers. Background on the study: People who had prior anti-PD-1, anti-PD-L1 or anti-CTLA-4 therapy could take part, and under 45% had some. Notes on the study in general: CD8+ T cells showed, on average, more clonal expansion than CD4+ cells. The expanded peripheral T cells' antigen specificity was not determined. Normalized T-cell clonal expansion was also low in a subset of nonresponders.

The assay was immunoSEQ multiplex PCR, and TCRdb's table has in-frame clones only and misses some. The profile shows tens of thousands of clones, over 75% of them singletons. This chain links TRBV11-3 with TRBJ1-1; D unresolved. This specimen consisted of CD4+ or CD8+ T cells sorted from blood, obtained in a trial of the OX40 agonist ivuxolimab. This receptor was identified in an adult with an advanced solid tumor such as melanoma, head and neck, liver or kidney cancer. In nucleotides, the CDR3 is TGTGCCAGCAGCTCCGGGGAGAACACTGAAGCTTTCTTT. This sequence encodes CASSSGENTEAFF.